One and the same sample provided the 15 T cell receptor beta chains below, sequenced in a study of identifying expanded T cells in peripheral blood. TCRdb's table, derived via immunoSEQ multiplex PCR, lists solely in-frame clones and lacks some. This sample has 60,000 to 70,000 clones, with about 85% found just once. Sequenced sample: blood. These receptors were collected from a person aged 18 to 70 in good health.

This rearrangement joins TRBV5-1 to TRBJ1-1; D might be TRBD1 (5 bases). Germline values: CDR1 SGHRS, CDR2 YFSETQ. The CDR3 covers 15 residues. The germline V and J ends were trimmed by 3 bases and 1 base, with 13 bases remaining between them. CDR3 nucleotide sequence: TGCGCCAGCAGCTGGGCCTACGGGGGGAACACTGAAGCTTTCTTT. This codes for CASSWAYGGNTEAFF.

The rearrangement joins TRBV4-1 to TRBJ2-7, with D tentatively TRBD1 (5 bases). Per germline, CDR1 MGHRA and CDR2 YSYEKL. The CDR3 runs 16 residues. With 0 bases removed from V and 0 bases from J, the gap between germline ends came to 12 bases. The CDR3 bases are TGCGCCAGCAGCCAAGATAGCACAGGAGCCTCCTACGAGCAGTACTTC. It is translated as CASSQDSTGASYEQYF.

The V and J genes are TRBV7-2 and TRBJ2-3; 9 positions agree with TRBD2. There are 15 residues in the CDR3. From germline, CDR1 is SGHTA and CDR2 FQGNSA. The V segment lost 5 bases and the J segment 12 bases; nucleotides outside the gene matches: 15. The DNA for the CDR3 is TGTGCCAGCAGCCAAAGGGGCGGGAGGGAGTCATCACAGTATTTT. This codes for CASSQRGGRESSQYF.

The chain is built from TRBV2 and TRBJ2-7; 7 nucleotides line up with TRBD1. The germline gives CDR1 SNHLY, CDR2 FYNNEI. CDR3 length: 16 amino acids. Trimming removed 2 bases from V and 11 bases from J; junction bases left unmatched: 18. CDR3 residues: CASSERGRDTPTREYF. CDR3 bases: TGTGCCAGCAGTGAAAGGGGGCGAGACACTCCTACGAGGGAGTACTTC.

The chain carries TRBV6-5 and TRBJ1-1; unclear D gene. The germline CDR1 and CDR2 sequences are MNHEY and SVGAGI. V was shortened by 1 base and J by 2 bases, with 8 bases between the two germline ends. CDR3 length: 14 amino acids. Written as DNA, the CDR3 is TGTGCCAGCAGTTACTGGGAAGGAAACACTGAAGCTTTCTTT. It codes for CASSYWEGNTEAFF.

This chain connects TRBV19 to TRBJ2-7; D is uncertain. V shed 0 bases and J shed 1 base, with 10 bases lying between them. Germline CDR1 is LNHDA and CDR2 is SQIVND (reference sequence). The CDR3 spans 15 residues. The CDR3 protein is CASSIEWSSSYEQYF. The CDR3 nucleotides read TGTGCCAGTAGTATAGAATGGAGCAGTTCCTACGAGCAGTACTTC.

This clone was detected once. The chain employs TRBV11-2 and TRBJ2-3; D not resolved. The CDR3 sequence is 14 residues long. Trimming cost V 0 bases and J 6 bases, with 10 bases left between them. Germline V CDR1 and CDR2: SGHAT, FQNNGV. Here the CDR3 reads CASSLDRLGDTQYF. CDR3 nucleotides: TGTGCCAGCAGCTTAGATCGGTTGGGTGATACGCAGTATTTT. Together with reference TRBV11-2 and TRBJ2-3, the CDR3 gives the full variable domain: EAGVAQSPRYKIIEKRQSVAFWCNPISGHATLYWYQQILGQGPKLLIQFQNNGVVDDSQLPKDRFSAERLKGVDSTLKIQPAKLEDSAVYLCASSLDRLGDTQYFGPGTRLTVL.

The chain employs TRBV11-2 and TRBJ2-1; TRBD2 matches at 9 bases. The CDR3 sequence is 15 residues long. CDR1 is SGHAT and CDR2 is FQNNGV in the germline V gene. The ends lost 1 base at V and 4 bases at J; junction bases unmatched: 2. CDR3 loop: CASSLVSGRYNEQFF. CDR3 in DNA: TGTGCCAGCAGCTTAGTGAGCGGGAGGTACAATGAGCAGTTCTTC. The variable domain in full, with the rest retrieved from reference TRBV11-2 and TRBJ2-1, is EAGVAQSPRYKIIEKRQSVAFWCNPISGHATLYWYQQILGQGPKLLIQFQNNGVVDDSQLPKDRFSAERLKGVDSTLKIQPAKLEDSAVYLCASSLVSGRYNEQFFGPGTRLTVL.

This chain links TRBV6-5 with TRBJ2-5; D gene unclear. Trimming left V 6 bases short and J 5 bases short, with 16 bases between. CDR3 length: 14 residues. CDR1 and CDR2 (germline): MNHEY, SVGAGI. The CDR3 reads CASSKKAMTETQYF. The CDR3, as DNA: TGTGCCAGCAGCAAAAAAGCGATGACGGAGACCCAGTACTTC.

A single count supports this clone. The chain uses TRBV11-3 and TRBJ2-7; 13 nucleotides align to TRBD2. The germline gives CDR1 SGHNT, CDR2 YENEEA. The CDR3 runs 17 residues. With V trimmed by 3 bases and J by 2 bases, 7 bases remained unmatched. The CDR3 DNA is TGTGCCAGCAGCTTTATAAGGGGACTAGCGGGACCCTACGAGCAGTACTTC. Its translation is CASSFIRGLAGPYEQYF.

This chain links TRBV2 with TRBJ2-1, with D perhaps TRBD1 (5 bases). Trimming left V 7 bases short and J 9 bases short, with 19 bases between. CDR3 size: 14 residues. CDR1 is SNHLY, CDR2 FYNNEI, per germline. The CDR3 here is CASTVGPQRSEQFF. Written as DNA, the CDR3 is TGTGCCAGCACCGTGGGGCCCCAGCGTAGTGAGCAGTTCTTC. Variable domain in full (rest from reference TRBV2 and TRBJ2-1): EPEVTQTPSHQVTQMGQEVILRCVPISNHLYFYWYRQILGQKVEFLVSFYNNEISEKSEIFDDQFSVERPDGSNFTLKIRSTKLEDSAMYFCASTVGPQRSEQFFGPGTRLTVL.

The chain employs TRBV12-5 and TRBJ2-5, with D unresolved. V lost 5 bases, J lost 5 bases, and 15 bases lay in between. The CDR3 length is 14 residues. CDR1 is LGHNT and CDR2 is FRNRAP in the germline V gene. DNA for the CDR3: TGTGCTAGTGGTCGGACCAGGAATGGGGAGACCCAGTACTTC. Protein product: CASGRTRNGETQYF.

Sample share makes this clone medium-sized. The chain couples TRBV25-1 to TRBJ1-4; no clear D gene. The CDR3 is 15 amino acids. Germline-derived CDR1 and CDR2 are MGHDK and SYGVNS. Trimming stripped 3 bases from V and 8 bases from J, with 16 bases between. The CDR3 is CASSDLRGWKEKLFF. Here the CDR3 DNA reads TGTGCCAGCAGTGACCTCCGTGGGTGGAAGGAAAAACTGTTTTTT.

This clone was seen once. This rearrangement joins TRBV7-6 to TRBJ2-3, with 10 positions matching TRBD1. Trimming cost V 1 base and J 4 bases; bases outside gene matches: 2. The germline gives CDR1 SGHVS, CDR2 FNYEAQ. The CDR3 loop spans 15 amino acids. CDR3 sequence reads: CASSLETGGADTQYF. In DNA form, the CDR3 reads TGTGCCAGCAGCTTAGAGACAGGGGGCGCAGATACGCAGTATTTT.

V usage is TRBV29-1 and J usage is TRBJ1-1, with a tentative D call TRBD1 (5 bases). CDR1 and CDR2 (germline): SQVTM, ANQGSEA. The length of the CDR3 is 15 residues. Deletions cut 2 bases from V and 2 bases from J, with 15 bases between. The CDR3: CSVESLGGFNTEAFF. The CDR3, as DNA: TGCAGCGTTGAATCTTTGGGGGGTTTTAACACTGAAGCTTTCTTT.